This entry describes one T cell receptor (beta chain). Per the original methods: Reference gene primer amplification gave estimated nucleated cell counts. Profiling relied on immunoSEQ multiplex PCR, and the TCRdb table lists in-frame clones only, not all of them. That table gives V, J and clone size, and the DNA gave D and trimming. The table lists approximately 110,000 clones, roughly two thirds of them singletons. The sample originates from a study of blood T cell repertoires in COVID-19. The ends lost 2 bases at V and 6 bases at J; junction bases unmatched: 8. The germline gives CDR1 MDHEN, CDR2 SYDVKM. CDR3 length: 17 amino acids.

The origin of this receptor is a man older than 75 with acute or convalescent COVID-19. Sequencing input: peripheral blood. The chain uses TRBV28 and TRBJ2-3; 13 bases are a match to TRBD2. The CDR3 sequence: CASSLVGLAGDEDTQYF. Written as DNA, the CDR3 is TGTGCCAGCAGTTTAGTAGGACTAGCGGGAGATGAGGATACGCAGTATTTT.